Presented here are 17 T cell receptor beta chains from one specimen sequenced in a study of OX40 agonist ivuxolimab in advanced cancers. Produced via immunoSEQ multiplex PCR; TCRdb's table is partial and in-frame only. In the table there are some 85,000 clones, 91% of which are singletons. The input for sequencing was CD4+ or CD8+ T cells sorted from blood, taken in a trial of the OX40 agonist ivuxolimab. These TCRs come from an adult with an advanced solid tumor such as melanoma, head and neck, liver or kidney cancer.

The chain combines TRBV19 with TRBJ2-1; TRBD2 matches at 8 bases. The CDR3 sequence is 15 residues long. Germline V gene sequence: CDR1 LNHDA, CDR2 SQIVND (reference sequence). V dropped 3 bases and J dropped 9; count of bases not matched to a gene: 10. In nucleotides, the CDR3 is TGTGCCAGTAGTATTCTAAGCGGGAGTGGTGGTGAGCAGTTCTTC. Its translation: CASSILSGSGGEQFF.

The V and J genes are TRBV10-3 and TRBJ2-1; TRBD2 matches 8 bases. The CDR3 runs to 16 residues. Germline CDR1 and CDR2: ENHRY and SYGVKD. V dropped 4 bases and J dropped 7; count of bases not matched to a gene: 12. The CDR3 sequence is CAISARSGMGANEQFF. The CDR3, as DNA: TGTGCCATCAGTGCCCGTAGCGGGATGGGCGCGAATGAGCAGTTCTTC.

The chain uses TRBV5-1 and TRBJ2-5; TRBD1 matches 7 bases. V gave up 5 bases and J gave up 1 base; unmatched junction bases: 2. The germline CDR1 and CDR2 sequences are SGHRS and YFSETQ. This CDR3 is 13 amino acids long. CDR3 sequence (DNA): TGCGCCAGCAGGAGGGACAGCCAAGAGACCCAGTACTTC. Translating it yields CASRRDSQETQYF. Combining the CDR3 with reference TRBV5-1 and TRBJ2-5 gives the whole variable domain KAGVTQTPRYLIKTRGQQVTLSCSPISGHRSVSWYQQTPGQGLQFLFEYFSETQRNKGNFPGRFSGRQFSNSRSEMNVSTLELGDSALYLCASRRDSQETQYFGPGTRLLVL.

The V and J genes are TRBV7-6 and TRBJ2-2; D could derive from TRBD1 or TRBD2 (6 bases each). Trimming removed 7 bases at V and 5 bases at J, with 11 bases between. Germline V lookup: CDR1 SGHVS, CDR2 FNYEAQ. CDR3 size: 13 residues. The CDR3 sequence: CASMRGGTGELFF. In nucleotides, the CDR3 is TGTGCCAGCATGCGAGGGGGGACCGGGGAGCTGTTTTTT.

The CDR3: CASSLDAGSSYNSPLHF. CDR3 in DNA: TGTGCCAGCAGCTTGGATGCAGGGAGCTCCTATAATTCACCCCTCCACTTT. The chain carries TRBV5-4 and TRBJ1-6; perhaps TRBD1 as D (5 bases). Germline loops: CDR1 SGHNT, CDR2 YYREEE (reference sequence). V shed 0 bases and J shed 0 bases, with 10 bases lying between them. This CDR3 has 17 residues.

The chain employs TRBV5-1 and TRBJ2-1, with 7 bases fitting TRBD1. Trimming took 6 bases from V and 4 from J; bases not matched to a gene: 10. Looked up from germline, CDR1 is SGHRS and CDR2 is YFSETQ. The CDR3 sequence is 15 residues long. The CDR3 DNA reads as TGCGCCAGCAAAACCTACAGGGGTTATTACAATGAGCAGTTCTTC. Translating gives CASKTYRGYYNEQFF.

CDR3 nucleotides: TGCGCCAGCAGCTTGGAAGGACTAGCGATATTCGGAGATACGCAGTATTTT. Its translation: CASSLEGLAIFGDTQYF. The J gene is TRBJ2-3, the V gene TRBV5-1; 9 nucleotides align to TRBD2. Germline assignment: CDR1 SGHRS and CDR2 YFSETQ. CDR3 length: 17 amino acids. V lost 0 bases, J lost 5 bases, and 10 bases stayed unmatched.

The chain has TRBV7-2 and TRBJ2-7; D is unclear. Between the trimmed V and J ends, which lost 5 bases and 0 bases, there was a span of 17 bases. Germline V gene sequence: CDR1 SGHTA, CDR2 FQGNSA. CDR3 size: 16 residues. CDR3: CASSRVFGARSYEQYF. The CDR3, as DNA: TGTGCCAGCAGCCGGGTTTTTGGAGCGCGCTCCTACGAGCAGTACTTC. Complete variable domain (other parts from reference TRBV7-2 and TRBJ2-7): GAGVSQSPSNKVTEKGKDVELRCDPISGHTALYWYRQSLGQGLEFLIYFQGNSAPDKSGLPSDRFSAERTGGSVSTLTIQRTQQEDSAVYLCASSRVFGARSYEQYFGPGTRLTVT.

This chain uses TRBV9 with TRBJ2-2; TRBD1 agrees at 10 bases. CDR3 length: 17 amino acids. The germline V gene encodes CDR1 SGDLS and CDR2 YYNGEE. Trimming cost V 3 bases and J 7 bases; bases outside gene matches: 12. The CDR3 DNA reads TGTGCCAGCAGCGGGAGCGGGACAGGGGAAGTTCGCGGGGAGCTGTTTTTT. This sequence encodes CASSGSGTGEVRGELFF.

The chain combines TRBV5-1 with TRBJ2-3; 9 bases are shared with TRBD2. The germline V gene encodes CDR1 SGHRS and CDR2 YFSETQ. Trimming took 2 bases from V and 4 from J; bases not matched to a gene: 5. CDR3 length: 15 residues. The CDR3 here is CASSLPSGTADTQYF. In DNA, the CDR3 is TGCGCCAGCAGCTTACCTAGCGGGACCGCAGATACGCAGTATTTT. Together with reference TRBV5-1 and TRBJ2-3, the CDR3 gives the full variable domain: KAGVTQTPRYLIKTRGQQVTLSCSPISGHRSVSWYQQTPGQGLQFLFEYFSETQRNKGNFPGRFSGRQFSNSRSEMNVSTLELGDSALYLCASSLPSGTADTQYFGPGTRLTVL.

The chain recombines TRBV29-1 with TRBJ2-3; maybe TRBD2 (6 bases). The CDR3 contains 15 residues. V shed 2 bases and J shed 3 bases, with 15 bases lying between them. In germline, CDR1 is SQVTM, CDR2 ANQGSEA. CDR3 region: CSVEMRAGRTDTQYF. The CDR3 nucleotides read TGCAGCGTTGAAATGAGGGCAGGGAGGACAGATACGCAGTATTTT.

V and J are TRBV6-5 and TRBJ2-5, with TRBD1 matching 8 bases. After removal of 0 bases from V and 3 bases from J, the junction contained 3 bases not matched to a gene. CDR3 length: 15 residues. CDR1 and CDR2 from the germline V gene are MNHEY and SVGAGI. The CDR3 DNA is TGTGCCAGCAGTTACTCGTCAGGGGGCAAAGAGACCCAGTACTTC. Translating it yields CASSYSSGGKETQYF.

The CDR3 loop is CASGREGAEQYF. Written as DNA, the CDR3 is TGTGCCAGCGGGCGGGAGGGGGCCGAGCAGTACTTC. The chain combines TRBV7-9 with TRBJ2-7; TRBD2 matches at 9 bases. The CDR3 has 12 residues. The junction had 5 bases not matched to a gene; V was cut back by 8 bases and J by 6 bases. Germline V gives CDR1 SEHNR, CDR2 FQNEAQ (reference sequence).

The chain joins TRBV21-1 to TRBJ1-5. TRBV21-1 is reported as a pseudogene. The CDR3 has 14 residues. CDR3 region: CAREGDGFGQPQHF. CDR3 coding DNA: TGTGCCAGAGAGGGCGACGGTTTTGGGCAGCCCCAGCATTTT.

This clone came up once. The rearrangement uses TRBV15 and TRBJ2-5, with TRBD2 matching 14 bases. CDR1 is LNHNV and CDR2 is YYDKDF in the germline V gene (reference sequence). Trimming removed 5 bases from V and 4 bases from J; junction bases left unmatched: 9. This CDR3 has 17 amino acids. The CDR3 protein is CATSQRLAGGPLETQYF. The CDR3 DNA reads TGTGCCACCAGCCAACGACTAGCGGGAGGGCCCCTAGAGACCCAGTACTTC.

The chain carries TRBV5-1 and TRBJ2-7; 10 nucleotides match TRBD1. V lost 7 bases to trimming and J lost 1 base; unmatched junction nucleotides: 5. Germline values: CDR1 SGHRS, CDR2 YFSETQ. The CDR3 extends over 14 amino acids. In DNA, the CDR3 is TGCGCCAGCTCCGGACAGGGGGGGTCCTACGAGCAGTACTTC. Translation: CASSGQGGSYEQYF. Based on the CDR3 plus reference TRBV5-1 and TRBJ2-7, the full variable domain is KAGVTQTPRYLIKTRGQQVTLSCSPISGHRSVSWYQQTPGQGLQFLFEYFSETQRNKGNFPGRFSGRQFSNSRSEMNVSTLELGDSALYLCASSGQGGSYEQYFGPGTRLTVT.

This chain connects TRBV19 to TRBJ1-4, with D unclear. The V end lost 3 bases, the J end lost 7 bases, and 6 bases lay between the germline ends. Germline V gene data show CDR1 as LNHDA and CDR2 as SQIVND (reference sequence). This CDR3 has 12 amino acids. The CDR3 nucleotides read TGTGCCAGTAGTATGAATTCTGAAAAACTGTTTTTT. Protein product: CASSMNSEKLFF.